What follows describes a single T cell receptor (beta chain). V shed 4 bases and J shed 2 bases, with 11 bases lying between them. The germline V gene encodes CDR1 SGHTA and CDR2 FQGNSA. The CDR3 spans 14 residues. One entry per CDR3 protein, called by TCRdb with MiXCR from the 5' RACE reads. The sample shows 400,000 to 550,000 distinct CDR3 sequences, 25% of them seen only once. The data were obtained in a study of T-cell memory formation after mild COVID-19. This receptor was taken from an adult woman who had mild COVID-19 (a few samples of this study predate the infection). Cell type and time point are not known. Sequencing input: PBMCs or a T cell subset sorted from them (not recorded which). The chain recombines TRBV7-2 with TRBJ2-5, with D perhaps matching TRBD1 (6 bases). The CDR3: CASSSTRGQETQYF. In DNA, the CDR3 is TGTGCCAGCAGCTCCACCAGGGGACAAGAGACCCAGTACTTC. The variable domain in full, with the rest retrieved from reference TRBV7-2 and TRBJ2-5, is GAGVSQSPSNKVTEKGKDVELRCDPISGHTALYWYRQSLGQGLEFLIYFQGNSAPDKSGLPSDRFSAERTGGSVSTLTIQRTQQEDSAVYLCASSSTRGQETQYFGPGTRLLVL.